The sequence of this TCR beta chain was determined in a study of shared clonotypes between healthy human individuals. The CDR3 is made up of 16 amino acids. The germline V gene has CDR1 MDHEN and CDR2 SYDVKM. Trimming took 5 bases from V and 3 from J; bases not matched to a gene: 12. TCRdb's table, derived via immunoSEQ multiplex PCR, lists solely in-frame clones and lacks some. This repertoire shows 2 million to 3 million clones, approximately 93% found once; its top ten account for around 0.37%. Sequencing was performed on naive CD4+ T cells from PBMCs. The subset denotes: CD45RA+ positively selected. The source is a man between 18 and 35 years old in good health. Some clones in this sample may be carry-over from other donors' samples. This chain joins TRBV28 and TRBJ1-1; TRBD1 matches at 7 bases. The CDR3 region has the DNA TGTGCCAGCAGTCCCCAGACAGGGAATGTGCACACTGAAGCTTTCTTT. Its translation: CASSPQTGNVHTEAFF.